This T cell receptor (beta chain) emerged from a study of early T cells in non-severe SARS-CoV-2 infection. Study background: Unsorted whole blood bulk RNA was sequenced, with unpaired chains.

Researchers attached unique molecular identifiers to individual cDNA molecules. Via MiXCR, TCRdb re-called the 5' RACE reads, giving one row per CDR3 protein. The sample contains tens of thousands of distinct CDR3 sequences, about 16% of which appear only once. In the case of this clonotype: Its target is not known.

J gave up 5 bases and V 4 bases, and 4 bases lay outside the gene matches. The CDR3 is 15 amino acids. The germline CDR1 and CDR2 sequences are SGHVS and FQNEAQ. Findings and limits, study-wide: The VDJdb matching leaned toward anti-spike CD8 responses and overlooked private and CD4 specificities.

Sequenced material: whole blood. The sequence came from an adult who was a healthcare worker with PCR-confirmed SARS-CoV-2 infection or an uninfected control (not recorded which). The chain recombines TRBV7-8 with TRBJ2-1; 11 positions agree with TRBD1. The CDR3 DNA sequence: TGTGCCAGCAGCTCCCCGGGACAGGGGGACAATGAGCAGTTCTTC. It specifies CASSSPGQGDNEQFF.